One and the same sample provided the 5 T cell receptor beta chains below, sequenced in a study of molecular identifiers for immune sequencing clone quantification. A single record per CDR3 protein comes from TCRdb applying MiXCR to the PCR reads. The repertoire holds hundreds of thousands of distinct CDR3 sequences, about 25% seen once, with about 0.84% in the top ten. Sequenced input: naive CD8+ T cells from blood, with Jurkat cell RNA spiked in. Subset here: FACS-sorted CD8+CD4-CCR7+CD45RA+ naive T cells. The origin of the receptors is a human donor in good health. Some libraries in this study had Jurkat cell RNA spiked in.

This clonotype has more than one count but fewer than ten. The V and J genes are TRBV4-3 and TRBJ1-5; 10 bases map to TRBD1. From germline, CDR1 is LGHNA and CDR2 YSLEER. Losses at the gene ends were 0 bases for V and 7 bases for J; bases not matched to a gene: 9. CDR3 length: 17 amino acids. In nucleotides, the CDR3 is TGCGCCAGCAGCCAAGATCTTGGACAGGGGGTTTACCAGCCCCAGCATTTT. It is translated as CASSQDLGQGVYQPQHF.

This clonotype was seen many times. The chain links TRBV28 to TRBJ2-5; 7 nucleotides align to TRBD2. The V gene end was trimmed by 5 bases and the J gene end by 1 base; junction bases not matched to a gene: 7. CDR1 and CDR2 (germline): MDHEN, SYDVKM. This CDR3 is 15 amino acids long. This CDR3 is CASSRRLAPQETQYF. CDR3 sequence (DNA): TGTGCCAGCAGTCGCCGACTAGCCCCCCAAGAGACCCAGTACTTC.

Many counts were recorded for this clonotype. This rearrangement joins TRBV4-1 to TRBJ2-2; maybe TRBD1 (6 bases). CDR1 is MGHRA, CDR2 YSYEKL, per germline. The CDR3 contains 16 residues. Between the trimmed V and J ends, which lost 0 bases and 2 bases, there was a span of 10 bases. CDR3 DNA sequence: TGCGCCAGCAGCCAAGATGGGGGACACAACACCGGGGAGCTGTTTTTT. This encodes CASSQDGGHNTGELFF.

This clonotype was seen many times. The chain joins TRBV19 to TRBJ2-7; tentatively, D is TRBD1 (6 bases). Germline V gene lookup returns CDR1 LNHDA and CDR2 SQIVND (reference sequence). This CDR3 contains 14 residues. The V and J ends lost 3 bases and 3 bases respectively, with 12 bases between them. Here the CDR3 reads CASSIGDTHYEQYF. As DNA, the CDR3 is TGTGCCAGTAGTATTGGGGACACCCACTACGAGCAGTACTTC.

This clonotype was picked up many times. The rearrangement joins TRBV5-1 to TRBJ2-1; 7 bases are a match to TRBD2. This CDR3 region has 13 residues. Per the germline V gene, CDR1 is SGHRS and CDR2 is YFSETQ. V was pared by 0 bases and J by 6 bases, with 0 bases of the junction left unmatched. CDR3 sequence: CASSLAGGNEQFF. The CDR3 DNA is TGCGCCAGCAGCTTGGCGGGGGGCAATGAGCAGTTCTTC.